The 23 T cell receptor beta chains given below trace back to one sample, sequenced in a study of blood T cell repertoires in COVID-19. Some clones are missing from TCRdb's copy, which holds only in-frame ones; the method was immunoSEQ multiplex PCR. Of almost 200,000 clones in the sample, 80% to 90% were seen once. The sample comprised PBMCs or T cells enriched from blood (not recorded which). All receptors derive from a woman in her late teens or twenties who had recovered from COVID-19.

CDR3 loop: CASSPGLAGGNEQFF. CDR3 bases: TGTGCCAGTAGTCCGGGACTAGCGGGGGGGAATGAGCAGTTCTTC. J is TRBJ2-1 and V is TRBV19, with TRBD2 matching 16 bases. The CDR3 contains 15 residues. Germline V gene lookup returns CDR1 LNHDA and CDR2 SQIVND (reference sequence). V lost 5 bases, J lost 7 bases, and 2 bases stayed unmatched.

V usage is TRBV4-1 and J usage is TRBJ2-7; tentative D call: TRBD2 (5 bases). Trimming pared 2 bases from V and 2 bases from J, leaving 19 bases between. This CDR3 spans 17 amino acids. Per the germline V gene, CDR1 is MGHRA and CDR2 is YSYEKL. The CDR3 protein is CASSQTPGRGSPYEQYF. Here the CDR3 DNA reads TGCGCCAGCAGCCAAACCCCTGGTCGAGGGTCGCCCTACGAGCAGTACTTC.

The genes are TRBV18 and TRBJ2-1, with TRBD1 identical over 7 bases. The germline CDR1 and CDR2 sequences are KGHSH and LQKENI. The CDR3 covers 15 residues. V gave up 3 bases and J gave up 0 bases; unmatched junction bases: 2. CDR3 coding DNA: TGTGCCAGCTCACCCGGGGACAGCTCCTACAATGAGCAGTTCTTC. Amino acid sequence: CASSPGDSSYNEQFF.

CDR3 region: CASSPGGARGSAFF. CDR3 bases: TGTGCCAGCAGCCCGGGAGGGGCGAGGGGGTCAGCTTTCTTT. The chain couples TRBV7-3 to TRBJ1-1, with a possible D match to TRBD1 (6 bases). Germline loops: CDR1 SGHTA, CDR2 FQGTGA. This CDR3 contains 14 residues. Trimming took off 5 bases at V and 10 bases at J, with 20 bases between the two ends.

The rearrangement joins TRBV5-5 to TRBJ1-2; D is unresolved. The CDR3 is 13 residues long. Trimming pared 2 bases from V and 8 bases from J, leaving 13 bases between. Germline V gene sequence: CDR1 SGHKS, CDR2 YYEKEE (reference sequence). This CDR3 reads CASSLQPTLGYTF. The CDR3 nucleotides are TGTGCCAGCAGCTTACAGCCCACCTTGGGCTACACCTTC.

The genes are TRBV28 and TRBJ2-5, with a tentative D call TRBD1 (6 bases). Trimming shortened V by 3 bases and J by 0 bases, and 14 bases separated the two germline ends. This CDR3 region has 16 residues. CDR1 is MDHEN and CDR2 is SYDVKM in the germline V gene. The CDR3 here is CASSFRTAAYQETQYF. CDR3 sequence (DNA): TGTGCCAGCAGTTTTCGGACAGCTGCATACCAAGAGACCCAGTACTTC.

The sample holds many counts of this clone. For the CDR3, the DNA is TGTGCCAGCAGCCAGGACAGAGATTCACCCCTCCACTTT. Encoded protein: CASSQDRDSPLHF. The chain joins TRBV11-3 to TRBJ1-6; tentatively, D is TRBD1 (6 bases). The CDR3 sequence is 13 residues long. CDR1 and CDR2 from the germline V gene are SGHNT and YENEEA. Trimming removed 5 bases at V and 8 bases at J, with 10 bases between. Based on the CDR3 plus reference TRBV11-3 and TRBJ1-6, the full variable domain is EAGVVQSPRYKIIEKKQPVAFWCNPISGHNTLYWYLQNLGQGPELLIRYENEEAVDDSQLPKDRFSAERLKGVDSTLKIQPAELGDSAVYLCASSQDRDSPLHFGNGTRLTVT.

The rearrangement uses TRBV5-1 and TRBJ1-2, with D possibly being TRBD1 (6 bases). Germline V gives CDR1 SGHRS, CDR2 YFSETQ. V gave up 4 bases and J gave up 8 bases, with 15 bases separating them. CDR3 size: 13 residues. The CDR3 DNA sequence: TGCGCCAGCAGCGGCCATAACAGGGACGGCTACACCTTC. This gives the protein CASSGHNRDGYTF. The full variable domain, completed using reference TRBV5-1 and TRBJ1-2, is KAGVTQTPRYLIKTRGQQVTLSCSPISGHRSVSWYQQTPGQGLQFLFEYFSETQRNKGNFPGRFSGRQFSNSRSEMNVSTLELGDSALYLCASSGHNRDGYTFGSGTRLTVV.

The V gene is TRBV5-5, the J gene TRBJ1-5, with 7 bases fitting TRBD1. The V segment lost 0 bases and the J segment 3 bases; nucleotides outside the gene matches: 3. There are 15 residues in the CDR3. Germline assignment: CDR1 SGHKS and CDR2 YYEKEE (reference sequence). The CDR3 DNA reads as TGTGCCAGCAGCTTGGCTCAGGGGGTCAATCAGCCCCAGCATTTT. It is translated as CASSLAQGVNQPQHF.

This sequence joins TRBV3-1 (or the pseudogene TRBV3-2) and TRBJ1-1; no clear D gene. Trimming removed 4 bases at V and 1 base at J, with 13 bases between. This CDR3 has 15 amino acids. Germline V gene sequence: CDR1 LGHDT, CDR2 YNNKEL (reference sequence). The CDR3 DNA sequence: TGTGCCAGCAGCCGGTCGGGTCCCACGAACACTGAAGCTTTCTTT. Protein sequence: CASSRSGPTNTEAFF.

This clone has just one count. The chain has TRBV4-1 and TRBJ2-7, with TRBD2 matching 9 bases. V trimming: 0 bases; J trimming: 2 bases; junction bases outside the gene matches: 5. CDR1 is MGHRA, CDR2 YSYEKL, per germline. This CDR3 contains 16 residues. The CDR3 spells CASSQDMGGGAYEQYF. The CDR3 bases are TGCGCCAGCAGCCAAGATATGGGCGGGGGGGCCTACGAGCAGTACTTC.

This chain uses TRBV7-9 with TRBJ1-3; 8 bases agree with TRBD1. There are 16 residues in the CDR3. Germline CDR1 and CDR2: SEHNR and FQNEAQ (reference sequence). J lost 1 base, V lost 5 bases, and 7 bases had no gene match. CDR3 bases: TGTGCCAGCAGCCACAGGGGGAGGTCTTCTGGAAACACCATATATTTT. Its translation: CASSHRGRSSGNTIYF.

This clone has more than one count but fewer than ten. The CDR3 DNA is TGTGCCAGCAGCCCAGGGGGTGCTGGGGGAACCACTGAAGCTTTCTTT. Its translation: CASSPGGAGGTTEAFF. The chain couples TRBV5-4 to TRBJ1-1; TRBD1 matches at 7 bases. With V trimmed by 4 bases and J by 4 bases, 13 bases remained unmatched. Looked up from germline, CDR1 is SGHNT and CDR2 is YYREEE (reference sequence). There are 16 residues in the CDR3. Together with reference TRBV5-4 and TRBJ1-1, the CDR3 gives the full variable domain: ETGVTQSPTHLIKTRGQQVTLRCSSQSGHNTVSWYQQALGQGPQFIFQYYREEENGRGNFPPRFSGLQFPNYSSELNVNALELDDSALYLCASSPGGAGGTTEAFFGQGTRLTVV.

The chain couples TRBV5-5 to TRBJ1-2; TRBD1 matches 7 bases. CDR1 is SGHKS, CDR2 YYEKEE, per germline (reference sequence). V gave up 2 bases and J gave up 10 bases; unmatched junction bases: 8. The CDR3 spans 13 residues. The CDR3 reads CASSLPGQPIYTF. The CDR3 DNA reads as TGTGCCAGCAGCTTACCGGGACAGCCTATCTACACCTTC.

The rearrangement links TRBV5-6 to TRBJ1-2, with unresolved D. Germline V CDR1 and CDR2: SGHDT, YYEEEE. The CDR3 loop spans 13 amino acids. V was trimmed by 4 bases and J by 1 base, leaving 8 bases between them. Here the CDR3 reads CASSEDFNYGYTF. CDR3 DNA sequence: TGTGCCAGCAGCGAGGACTTTAACTATGGCTACACCTTC.

V is TRBV9 and J is TRBJ2-7; D may be TRBD1 (6 bases). V dropped 1 base and J dropped 7 bases, with 12 bases sitting between them. The CDR3 contains 13 residues. Germline V CDR1 and CDR2: SGDLS, YYNGEE. The CDR3 region has the DNA TGTGCCAGCAGCGTACAAGGGGGAAGTGAGCAGTACTTC. This sequence encodes CASSVQGGSEQYF. The full variable domain, completed using reference TRBV9 and TRBJ2-7, is DSGVTQTPKHLITATGQRVTLRCSPRSGDLSVYWYQQSLDQGLQFLIQYYNGEERAKGNILERFSAQQFPDLHSELNLSSLELGDSALYFCASSVQGGSEQYFGPGTRLTVT.

The sample holds a few counts of this clone. The CDR3 DNA reads TGTGCCAGCAGTGAATCGGCGGGGGGGCCCTACGAGCAGTACTTC. It is translated as CASSESAGGPYEQYF. V gene TRBV6-1 combines with J gene TRBJ2-7; 9 bases agree with TRBD2. The CDR3 spans 15 residues. V shed 2 bases and J 2 bases; nucleotides not matched to a gene: 4. From germline, CDR1 is MNHNS and CDR2 SASEGT.

This chain links TRBV27 with TRBJ1-1; tentatively, D is TRBD1 (6 bases). This CDR3 has 18 residues. Germline CDR1 is MNHEY and CDR2 is SMNVEV (reference sequence). The germline V and J ends were trimmed by 7 bases and 2 bases, with 26 bases remaining between them. The CDR3 protein is CASTPVLKGGTDNTEAFF. The CDR3 DNA is TGTGCCAGCACCCCGGTTCTAAAGGGGGGGACTGATAACACTGAAGCTTTCTTT.

V gene TRBV5-3 combines with J gene TRBJ2-3, with 12 bases aligning to TRBD2. TRBV5-3 counts as an open reading frame of uncertain function. J gave up 4 bases and V 6 bases, and 18 bases lay outside the gene matches. This CDR3 contains 19 residues. CDR3 nucleotides: TGTGCCAGAACCGGCAGTCGGGAGCCTAGCGGGGGGGCCTCAGATACGCAGTATTTT. Its protein is CARTGSREPSGGASDTQYF.

The chain employs TRBV24-1 and TRBJ2-7; D perhaps matches TRBD1 (5 bases). The V end was cut by 6 bases, the J end by 2 bases, with 19 bases between. Per the germline V gene, CDR1 is KGHDR and CDR2 is SFDVKD. CDR3 length: 16 amino acids. Here the CDR3 reads CATSWGSPIQTYEQYF. Written as DNA, the CDR3 is TGTGCCACCAGTTGGGGCTCACCCATCCAGACCTACGAGCAGTACTTC.

The J gene is TRBJ1-2, the V gene TRBV11-2, with TRBD1 matching over 7 bases. The CDR3 consists of 13 residues. The germline V gene encodes CDR1 SGHAT and CDR2 FQNNGV. J was trimmed by 2 bases and V by 6 bases; bases with no gene match: 3. The CDR3 nucleotides are TGTGCCAGCAGTATACAGGGGAACTATGGCTACACCTTC. It is translated as CASSIQGNYGYTF.

The chain carries TRBV6-5 and TRBJ2-3, with D perhaps TRBD2 (7 bases). The CDR3 runs 15 residues. The V gene's germline CDR1 is MNHEY and CDR2 SVGAGI. Trimming cost V 7 bases and J 3 bases, with 17 bases left between them. This CDR3 reads CASKTTGGRTDTQYF. CDR3 nucleotide sequence: TGTGCCAGCAAAACCACGGGGGGCAGGACAGATACGCAGTATTTT.

CDR3 DNA: TGTGCCATCAGCCCAGGACTAGCGGGGAACTACGAGCAGTACTTC. This encodes CAISPGLAGNYEQYF. This rearrangement joins TRBV10-3 to TRBJ2-7; 12 bases are a match to TRBD2. The junction had 6 bases not matched to a gene; V was cut back by 6 bases and J by 3 bases. CDR1 is ENHRY, CDR2 SYGVKD, per germline. The CDR3 has 15 amino acids.